The entry that follows covers one T cell receptor beta chain sequence. Its target is unknown. The sample belongs to a study of T cell repertoires in cytomegalovirus infection. About the research overall: Public TCR beta signatures indicated both CMV infection and matching HLA type. General study results and limits: Dominating the ex vivo response were TCR beta clonotypes that were CMV-specific and HLA-C-restricted.

Trimming shortened V by 6 bases and J by 4 bases, and 15 bases separated the two germline ends. The germline CDR1 and CDR2 sequences are LNHDA and SQIVND (reference sequence). This CDR3 has 14 amino acids. TCRdb used MiXCR to reprocess the reads, holding one entry per CDR3 protein. The sample includes about 890,000 distinct CDR3 sequences, roughly 31% of them seen just once. V is TRBV19 and J is TRBJ1-1; no clear D. This TCR came from a human donor in good health (CMV status not recorded). Some clones in this sample may be carry-over from other donors' samples. Sequenced here: cultured CD8+ T cells from PBMCs, sampled from culture after CMV antigen stimulation. CDR3 sequence reads: CASSFLEGITEAFF. CDR3 in DNA: TGTGCCAGTAGCTTTCTGGAAGGAATCACTGAAGCTTTCTTT. Full variable domain (outside the CDR3, taken from reference TRBV19 and TRBJ1-1): DGGITQSPKYLFRKEGQNVTLSCEQNLNHDAMYWYRQDPGQGLRLIYYSQIVNDFQKGDIAEGYSVSREKKESFPLTVTSAQKNPTAFYLCASSFLEGITEAFFGQGTRLTVV.